Sequencing of this TCR beta chain was carried out in a study of T cell responses to AZD1222 COVID-19 vaccine. Study findings and constraints: The donor cohort was predominantly white British with a female majority, and clonal diversity may have been underestimated.

TCRdb keeps only in-frame clones here, not all; method: immunoSEQ multiplex PCR. The sample lists 150,000 to 200,000 clones, around nine tenths occurring once. With 7 bases clipped from V and 0 bases from J, the junction kept 8 bases outside the gene matches. CDR1 and CDR2 from the germline V gene are MNHEY and SMNVEV (reference sequence). There are 15 residues in the CDR3. Remarks on this clone: Its target is unknown.

This TCR came from an adult who received the AZD1222 COVID-19 vaccine. The chain has TRBV27 and TRBJ1-1; 7 bases align to TRBD1. Sequencing was performed on peripheral blood, taken 28 days after the second AZD1222 dose. The CDR3 sequence: CASKLTGTVNTEAFF. In nucleotides, the CDR3 is TGTGCCAGCAAACTGACTGGGACAGTGAACACTGAAGCTTTCTTT.